This TCR beta chain originates from a study of T cell responses to AZD1222 COVID-19 vaccine. Findings of the study overall: Clonal diversity was possibly underestimated, and the donors were mostly white British, with more females. Only six people who got AZD1222 tested seropositive at baseline. Following two doses of AZD1222, Spike-specific TCR breadth and depth rose.

The table came from immunoSEQ multiplex PCR; TCRdb's copy has only in-frame clones and leaves some out. The data hold 100,000 to 120,000 clones, with just under 95% observed a single time. As regards this clone: Its matching antigen is unknown.

The CDR3 totals 14 residues. Per the germline V gene, CDR1 is SQVTM and CDR2 is ANQGSEA. V lost 8 bases and J lost 1, with 17 bases in between. The receptor's source is an adult in good health. Sequenced here: peripheral blood, sampled on day 0 of AZD1222 vaccination. The genes are TRBV29-1 and TRBJ1-1, with D perhaps matching TRBD1 (6 bases). CDR3 sequence: CSPVVQGTNTEAFF. CDR3 coding DNA: TGCAGCCCTGTCGTTCAGGGGACGAACACTGAAGCTTTCTTT.